These 26 T cell receptor beta chains were sequenced from one sample in a study of blood T cell repertoires in COVID-19. Here immunoSEQ multiplex PCR was the method, and the copy in TCRdb shows in-frame clones only, minus some. The data show some 380,000 clones, with around 87% seen just once and approximately 1.3% held by the top ten. Sequenced sample: PBMCs or T cells enriched from blood (not recorded which). These TCRs come from a man younger than 40 who had recovered from COVID-19.

The V call is TRBV9, the J call TRBJ2-5; possibly TRBD1 for D (6 bases). The germline gives CDR1 SGDLS, CDR2 YYNGEE. The CDR3 totals 13 residues. V gave up 0 bases and J gave up 7 bases, with 10 bases separating them. This CDR3 reads CASSVGPRGTQYF. In DNA form, the CDR3 reads TGTGCCAGCAGCGTAGGGCCCAGGGGGACCCAGTACTTC.

This sequence joins TRBV7-2 and TRBJ1-4, with TRBD1 matching 8 bases. The CDR3 consists of 16 residues. After removal of 4 bases from V and 1 base from J, the junction contained 5 bases not matched to a gene. From germline, CDR1 is SGHTA and CDR2 FQGNSA. The CDR3 DNA follows: TGTGCCAGCAGCTGGACAGGGAGGGGAACTAATGAAAAACTGTTTTTT. This gives the protein CASSWTGRGTNEKLFF.

This chain joins TRBV6-5 and TRBJ2-7, with 10 positions matching TRBD2. The J segment lost 4 bases and the V segment lost 6 bases, leaving 0 bases of the junction unmatched. The CDR3 extends over 12 amino acids. CDR1 and CDR2 from the germline V gene are MNHEY and SVGAGI. In DNA form, the CDR3 reads TGTGCCAGCAGGGGACTAGCGTACGAGCAGTACTTC. Its protein product is CASRGLAYEQYF.

This clone was seen a single time. The genes are TRBV25-1 and TRBJ1-5; no definite D call. Germline V lookup: CDR1 MGHDK, CDR2 SYGVNS. The length of the CDR3 is 17 residues. The germline V and J ends were trimmed by 1 base and 2 bases, with 15 bases remaining between them. The CDR3 here is CASSEFLAPWRNQPQHF. CDR3 coding DNA: TGTGCCAGCAGTGAATTTTTGGCCCCGTGGCGCAATCAGCCCCAGCATTTT.

The chain carries TRBV27 and TRBJ2-3; TRBD1 might be the D (5 bases). The length of the CDR3 is 14 residues. The V end was cut by 0 bases, the J end by 4 bases, with 8 bases between. Germline V gene lookup returns CDR1 MNHEY and CDR2 SMNVEV (reference sequence). CDR3 protein: CASSLSAGPDTQYF. The CDR3 DNA reads TGTGCCAGCAGTTTATCAGCAGGGCCAGATACGCAGTATTTT.

The gene calls are TRBV19 and TRBJ2-7, with 8 bases lining up with TRBD1. This CDR3 is built from 15 residues. Germline V gene data show CDR1 as LNHDA and CDR2 as SQIVND (reference sequence). V lost 3 bases and J lost 2; bases outside the gene matches: 6. The CDR3 nucleotides read TGTGCCAGTAGTATTAGGGACAGGCGCACCTACGAGCAGTACTTC. Translated: CASSIRDRRTYEQYF.

In this sample, this clone turned up once. The chain couples TRBV7-9 to TRBJ2-7; the D gene is possibly TRBD1 (5 bases). From germline, CDR1 is SEHNR and CDR2 FQNEAQ (reference sequence). The CDR3 runs 13 residues. Trimming removed 3 bases at V and 3 bases at J, with 9 bases between. The DNA of the CDR3 is TGTGCCAGCAGCTTCCAGGGCGGCTACGAGCAGTACTTC. Residues: CASSFQGGYEQYF.

In this sample, this clone turned up once. The chain uses TRBV10-3 and TRBJ2-7; tentative D call: TRBD1 (5 bases). CDR3 length equals 12 residues. V was trimmed by 10 bases and J by 2 bases, leaving 12 bases between them. The germline CDR1 and CDR2 sequences are ENHRY and SYGVKD. This chain's CDR3 is CATRPGPYEQYF. The DNA of the CDR3 is TGTGCCACCCGTCCAGGGCCCTACGAGCAGTACTTC.

As DNA, the CDR3 is TGTGCCAGCAGGAGGGACAGCTCGTATGGCTACACCTTC. It encodes CASRRDSSYGYTF. This chain joins TRBV6-5 and TRBJ1-2; TRBD1 agrees at 7 bases. After removal of 6 bases from V and 5 bases from J, the junction contained 6 bases not matched to a gene. Germline CDR1 and CDR2: MNHEY and SVGAGI. The CDR3 has 13 amino acids.

This chain's CDR3 is CASSFPDRHGYTF. In DNA, the CDR3 is TGTGCCAGCAGTTTCCCGGACAGGCATGGCTACACCTTC. The chain links TRBV6-5 to TRBJ1-2; TRBD1 aligns across 7 bases. Germline V lookup: CDR1 MNHEY, CDR2 SVGAGI. The CDR3 loop spans 13 amino acids. V shed 4 bases, J shed 6 bases, and the junction held 5 bases outside the gene matches.

The genes are TRBV4-2 and TRBJ1-3, with a tentative D call TRBD1 (6 bases). CDR3 length: 17 amino acids. Deletions cut 4 bases from V and 0 bases from J, with 16 bases between. CDR1 and CDR2 (germline): LGHNA, YNFKEQ. In DNA, the CDR3 is TGTGCCAGCAGCCGAGAACACAGGGAAGGCTCTGGAAACACCATATATTTT. It encodes CASSREHREGSGNTIYF.

Concerning this clone itself: The same CDR3 arises from other DNA sequences in this sample as well. The CDR3 DNA reads as TGTGCCAGTAGTATAGGGCAGAACACTGAAGCTTTCTTT. This gives the protein CASSIGQNTEAFF. V gene TRBV19 combines with J gene TRBJ1-1; D is unclear. The germline V and J ends were trimmed by 1 base and 1 base, with 4 bases remaining between them. There are 13 residues in the CDR3. CDR1 is LNHDA and CDR2 is SQIVND in the germline V gene (reference sequence).

This clone has a handful of counts. The V call is TRBV5-1, the J call TRBJ2-1; 7 positions match TRBD1. Germline V gene lookup returns CDR1 SGHRS and CDR2 YFSETQ. V shed 0 bases, J shed 10 bases, and the junction held 13 bases outside the gene matches. CDR3 length: 16 amino acids. Here the CDR3 reads CASSLVTGQNLREQFF. The CDR3 nucleotides are TGCGCCAGCAGCTTGGTCACGGGACAGAATTTGAGGGAGCAGTTCTTC.

This chain's CDR3 is CASSIPGQDNEKLFF. Here the CDR3 DNA reads TGTGCCAGTAGTATCCCGGGACAAGATAATGAAAAACTGTTTTTT. The chain is built from TRBV19 and TRBJ1-4; a weak D match, TRBD1 (6 bases). CDR1 is LNHDA and CDR2 is SQIVND in the germline V gene (reference sequence). The CDR3 spans 15 residues. Trimming stripped 3 bases from V and 4 bases from J, with 12 bases between.

This chain uses TRBV19 with TRBJ2-2; D not resolved. Trimming shortened V by 10 bases and J by 3 bases, and 15 bases separated the two germline ends. Germline-derived CDR1 and CDR2 are LNHDA and SQIVND (reference sequence). The CDR3 is made up of 14 amino acids. In nucleotides, the CDR3 is TGTGCCACAAACACGGGTTTGGACACCGGGGAGCTGTTTTTT. Translated, it gives CATNTGLDTGELFF.

A single count supports this clone. The same CDR3 can be traced to other DNA sequences in this sample. The chain combines TRBV6-5 with TRBJ2-7; D unresolved. Trimming left V 2 bases short and J 4 bases short, with 6 bases between. This CDR3 spans 12 amino acids. CDR1 is MNHEY and CDR2 is SVGAGI in the germline V gene. In nucleotides, the CDR3 is TGTGCCAGCAGTTACAATTCTTACGAGCAGTACTTC. Protein product: CASSYNSYEQYF.

This chain uses TRBV18 with TRBJ2-3; possible D gene TRBD2, 5 bases. This CDR3 spans 15 amino acids. Trimming left V 4 bases short and J 0 bases short, with 11 bases between. CDR1 and CDR2 from the germline V gene are KGHSH and LQKENI. The CDR3 sequence: CASSRGSVSTDTQYF. Written as DNA, the CDR3 is TGTGCCAGCTCACGAGGGTCCGTTAGCACAGATACGCAGTATTTT.

As concerns this clone: This same CDR3 is encoded by further DNA sequences in the sample. This chain links TRBV12-3 or TRBV12-4 with TRBJ2-7, with 7 bases that match TRBD1. The V and J ends lost 3 bases and 4 bases, in that order; junction bases with no gene match: 0. The CDR3 has 12 amino acids. The CDR3 DNA is TGTGCCAGCAGTTTGACAGGGTACGAGCAGTACTTC. Translating it yields CASSLTGYEQYF.

In nucleotides, the CDR3 is TGTGCTAGTGGAACCCAGGCTGGGACCGGGGAGCTGTTTTTT. It specifies CASGTQAGTGELFF. The chain is built from TRBV12-5 and TRBJ2-2; D uncertain. There are 14 residues in the CDR3. V dropped 6 bases and J dropped 5 bases, with 13 bases sitting between them. Germline V gene sequence: CDR1 LGHNT, CDR2 FRNRAP.

This chain uses TRBV5-1 with TRBJ1-2; D possibly corresponds to TRBD1 (6 bases). There are 13 residues in the CDR3. V was shortened by 4 bases and J by 2 bases, with 9 bases between the two germline ends. Germline CDR1 reads SGHRS; CDR2 reads YFSETQ. The CDR3 DNA follows: TGCGCCAGCAGCGACAGGAACAACTATGGCTACACCTTC. It encodes CASSDRNNYGYTF.

The chain recombines TRBV10-1 with TRBJ2-1, with a possible D match to TRBD2 (6 bases). The CDR3 extends over 15 amino acids. Germline CDR1 WNHNN, CDR2 SYGVQD (reference sequence). V gave up 8 bases and J gave up 5 bases, with 19 bases separating them. CDR3 coding DNA: TGCGCCAGCTCTGTGGCCGGCGGGGTTGACAATGAGCAGTTCTTC. Its translation is CASSVAGGVDNEQFF.

This clone has just one count. The chain carries TRBV5-1 and TRBJ2-7, with D tentatively TRBD2 (5 bases). The V end lost 0 bases, the J end lost 0 bases, and 13 bases lay between the germline ends. CDR3 length equals 16 residues. The germline V gene has CDR1 SGHRS and CDR2 YFSETQ. The CDR3 is CASSLDRGTSSYEQYF. For the CDR3, the DNA is TGCGCCAGCAGCTTGGATCGGGGTACTAGCTCCTACGAGCAGTACTTC.

V usage is TRBV7-7 and J usage is TRBJ2-5, with TRBD1 identical over 8 bases. The CDR3 length is 14 residues. CDR1 SSHAT and CDR2 FNYEAQ come from the germline V gene (reference sequence). J lost 1 base, V lost 5 bases, and 3 bases had no gene match. The CDR3 reads CASSADRGQETQYF. CDR3 nucleotide sequence: TGTGCCAGCAGCGCCGACAGGGGCCAAGAGACCCAGTACTTC.

This chain uses TRBV3-1 (or the pseudogene TRBV3-2) with TRBJ2-3; D uncertain. Trimming left V 2 bases short and J 14 bases short, with 11 bases between. Germline assignment: CDR1 LGHDT and CDR2 YNNKEL (reference sequence). The CDR3 has 11 residues. The CDR3: CASSQLLFLYF. Written as DNA, the CDR3 is TGTGCCAGCAGCCAATTATTATTTCTGTATTTT.

This CDR3 reads CASSSKRGGGYEQYF. CDR3 in DNA: TGTGCCAGCAGCTCCAAAAGGGGAGGTGGCTACGAGCAGTACTTC. The V and J genes are TRBV7-9 and TRBJ2-7; D is possibly TRBD2 (6 bases). Trimming took 4 bases from V and 3 from J, leaving 16 bases between them. This CDR3 region has 15 residues. Germline V gives CDR1 SEHNR, CDR2 FQNEAQ (reference sequence).

This rearrangement joins TRBV12-3 or TRBV12-4 to TRBJ1-3; D perhaps matches TRBD1 (6 bases). The V end lost 2 bases, the J end lost 8 bases, and 10 bases lay between the germline ends. CDR3 size: 13 residues. In nucleotides, the CDR3 is TGTGCCAGCAGTTTACTGGGGGCCGACACCATATATTTT. Its translation is CASSLLGADTIYF.